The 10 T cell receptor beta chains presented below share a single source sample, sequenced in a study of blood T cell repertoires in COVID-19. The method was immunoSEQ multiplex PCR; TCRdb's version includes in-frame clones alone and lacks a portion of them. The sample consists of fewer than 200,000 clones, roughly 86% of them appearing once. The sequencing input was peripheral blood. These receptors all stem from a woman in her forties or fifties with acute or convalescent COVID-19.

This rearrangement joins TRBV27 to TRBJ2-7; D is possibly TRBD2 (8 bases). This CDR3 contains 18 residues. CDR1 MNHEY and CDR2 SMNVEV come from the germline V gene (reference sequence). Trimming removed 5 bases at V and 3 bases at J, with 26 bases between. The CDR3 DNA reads TGTGCCAGCAGTCTTTATCCGGGAGGGGGCCTACGGCGCTACGAGCAGTACTTC. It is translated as CASSLYPGGGLRRYEQYF.

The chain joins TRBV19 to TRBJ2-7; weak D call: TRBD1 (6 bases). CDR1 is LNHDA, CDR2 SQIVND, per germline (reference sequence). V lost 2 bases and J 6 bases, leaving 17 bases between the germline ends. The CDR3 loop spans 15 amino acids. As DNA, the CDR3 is TGTGCCAGTAGTATAAGGGCAGGGGCGACTCGCGAGCAGTACTTC. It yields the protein CASSIRAGATREQYF.

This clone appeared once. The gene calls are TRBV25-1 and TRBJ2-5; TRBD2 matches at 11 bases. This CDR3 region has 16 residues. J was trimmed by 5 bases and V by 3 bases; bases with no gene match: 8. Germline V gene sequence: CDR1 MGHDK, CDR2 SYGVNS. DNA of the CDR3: TGTGCCAGCAGTGATCCGACTAGCGGGAAATCGGAGACCCAGTACTTC. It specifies CASSDPTSGKSETQYF.

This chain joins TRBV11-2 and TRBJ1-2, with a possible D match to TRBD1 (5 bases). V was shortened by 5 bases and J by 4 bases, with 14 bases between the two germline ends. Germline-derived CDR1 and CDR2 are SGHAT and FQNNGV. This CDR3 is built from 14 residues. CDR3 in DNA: TGTGCCAGCAGCCCAATCAGGGAGGGCTATGGCTACACCTTC. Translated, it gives CASSPIREGYGYTF. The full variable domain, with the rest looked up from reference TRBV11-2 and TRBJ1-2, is EAGVAQSPRYKIIEKRQSVAFWCNPISGHATLYWYQQILGQGPKLLIQFQNNGVVDDSQLPKDRFSAERLKGVDSTLKIQPAKLEDSAVYLCASSPIREGYGYTFGSGTRLTVV.

This CDR3 reads CASSLASTGTARYEQYF. The CDR3 nucleotides read TGTGCCAGCAGCTTAGCGAGCACCGGGACAGCGAGGTACGAGCAGTACTTC. This rearrangement joins TRBV7-9 to TRBJ2-7; 7 nucleotides align to TRBD1. Germline V gene data show CDR1 as SEHNR and CDR2 as FQNEAQ (reference sequence). Germline trimming cut 0 bases from V and 4 bases from J; bases unmatched to any gene: 12. This CDR3 contains 17 residues.

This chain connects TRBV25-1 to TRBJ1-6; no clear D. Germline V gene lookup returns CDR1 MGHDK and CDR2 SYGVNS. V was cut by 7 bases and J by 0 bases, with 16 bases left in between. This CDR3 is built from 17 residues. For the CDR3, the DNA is TGTGCCAGCAATGAGGGTCTGGAGAGCTCCTATAATTCACCCCTCCACTTT. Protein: CASNEGLESSYNSPLHF. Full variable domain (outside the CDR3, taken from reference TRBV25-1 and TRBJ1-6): EADIYQTPRYLVIGTGKKITLECSQTMGHDKMYWYQQDPGMELHLIHYSYGVNSTEKGDLSSESTVSRIRTEHFPLTLESARPSHTSQYLCASNEGLESSYNSPLHFGNGTRLTVT.

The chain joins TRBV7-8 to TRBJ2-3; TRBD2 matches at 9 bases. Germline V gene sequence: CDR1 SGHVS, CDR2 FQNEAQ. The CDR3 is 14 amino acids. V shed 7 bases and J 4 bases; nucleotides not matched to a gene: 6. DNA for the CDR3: TGTGCCAGCACCCGCGGGGGGGGCCCAGATACGCAGTATTTT. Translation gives CASTRGGGPDTQYF.

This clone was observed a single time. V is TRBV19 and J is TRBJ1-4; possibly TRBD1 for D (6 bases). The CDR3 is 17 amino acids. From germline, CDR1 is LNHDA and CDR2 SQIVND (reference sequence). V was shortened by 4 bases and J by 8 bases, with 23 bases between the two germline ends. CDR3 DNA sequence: TGTGCCAGTAGTAGGCGACAGGCGAACACGCGGGTGGAAAAACTGTTTTTT. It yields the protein CASSRRQANTRVEKLFF.

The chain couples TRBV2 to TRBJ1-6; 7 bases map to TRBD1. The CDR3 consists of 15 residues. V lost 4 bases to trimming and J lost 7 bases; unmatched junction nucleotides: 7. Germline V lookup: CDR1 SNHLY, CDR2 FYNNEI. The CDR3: CASSAQGTFNSPLHF. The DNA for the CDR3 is TGTGCCAGCAGTGCACAGGGGACTTTCAATTCACCCCTCCACTTT.

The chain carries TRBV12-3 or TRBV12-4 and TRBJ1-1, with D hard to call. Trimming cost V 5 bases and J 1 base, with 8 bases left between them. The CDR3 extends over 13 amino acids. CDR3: CASSPQQNTEAFF. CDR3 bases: TGTGCCAGCAGTCCACAGCAGAACACTGAAGCTTTCTTT.